This TCR beta chain was documented in a study of blood T cell repertoires in COVID-19. Study-level information: The analysed material was cDNA or gDNA that came from T cells, B-cell-depleted T cells, or PBMCs.

This CDR3 comprises 15 residues. From germline, CDR1 is LGHNA and CDR2 YNFKEQ. V shed 3 bases and J shed 6 bases, with 15 bases lying between them. Each participant's cohort was designated according to participant-reported clinical history. Symptom resolution, clearance, or two negative PCRs marked the recovered donors of Cohort 3. In the original analysis: Amplification from reference gene primers served as the basis for estimated nucleated cell counts. TCRdb's table, derived via immunoSEQ multiplex PCR, lists solely in-frame clones and lacks some. That table gives V, J and clone size, and the DNA gave D and trimming. This table has about 380,000 clones, roughly 87% appearing once.

Sequencing was carried out using PBMCs or T cells enriched from blood (not recorded which). The receptor was isolated from a woman in her 30s who had recovered from COVID-19. The gene calls are TRBV4-2 and TRBJ1-5, with D tentatively TRBD1 (6 bases). The CDR3 loop reads CASSQDTQGLQPQHF. The DNA of the CDR3 is TGTGCCAGCAGCCAGGATACCCAGGGGCTTCAGCCCCAGCATTTT.